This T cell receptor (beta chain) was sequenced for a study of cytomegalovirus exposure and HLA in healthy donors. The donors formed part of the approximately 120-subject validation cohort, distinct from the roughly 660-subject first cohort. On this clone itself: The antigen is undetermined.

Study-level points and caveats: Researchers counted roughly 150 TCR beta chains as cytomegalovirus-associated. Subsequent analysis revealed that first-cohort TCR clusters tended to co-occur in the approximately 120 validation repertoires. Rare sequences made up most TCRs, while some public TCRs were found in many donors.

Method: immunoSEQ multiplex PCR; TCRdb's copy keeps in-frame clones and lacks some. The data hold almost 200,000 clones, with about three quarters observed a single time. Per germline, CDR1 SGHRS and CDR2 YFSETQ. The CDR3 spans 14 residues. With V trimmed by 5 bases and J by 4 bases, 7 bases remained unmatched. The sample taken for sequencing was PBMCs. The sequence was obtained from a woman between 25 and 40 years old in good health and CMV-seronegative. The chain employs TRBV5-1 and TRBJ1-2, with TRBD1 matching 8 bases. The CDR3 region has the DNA TGCGCCAGCAGTCAGACAGGGGTCCCCTATGGCTACACCTTC. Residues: CASSQTGVPYGYTF.